The present T cell receptor (beta chain) was sequenced within a study of control samples from healthy donors and cancer patients. Per the germline V gene, CDR1 is SGHTA and CDR2 is FQGNSA. The ends were cut back, 1 base at V and 0 bases at J, with 15 bases in the middle. The CDR3 sequence is 17 residues long. The data were produced by immunoSEQ multiplex PCR, yet TCRdb's version contains in-frame clones alone and is incomplete. The table includes 150,000 to 190,000 clones, 93% detected once. The chain links TRBV7-2 to TRBJ1-2; TRBD1 might be the D (5 bases). Sequencing was performed on blood. The source of this sequence is a middle-aged man in good health. The CDR3 nucleotides read TGTGCCAGCAGCTTAGTAGGGGTCCGGAGATCTAACTATGGCTACACCTTC. Translated, it gives CASSLVGVRRSNYGYTF.